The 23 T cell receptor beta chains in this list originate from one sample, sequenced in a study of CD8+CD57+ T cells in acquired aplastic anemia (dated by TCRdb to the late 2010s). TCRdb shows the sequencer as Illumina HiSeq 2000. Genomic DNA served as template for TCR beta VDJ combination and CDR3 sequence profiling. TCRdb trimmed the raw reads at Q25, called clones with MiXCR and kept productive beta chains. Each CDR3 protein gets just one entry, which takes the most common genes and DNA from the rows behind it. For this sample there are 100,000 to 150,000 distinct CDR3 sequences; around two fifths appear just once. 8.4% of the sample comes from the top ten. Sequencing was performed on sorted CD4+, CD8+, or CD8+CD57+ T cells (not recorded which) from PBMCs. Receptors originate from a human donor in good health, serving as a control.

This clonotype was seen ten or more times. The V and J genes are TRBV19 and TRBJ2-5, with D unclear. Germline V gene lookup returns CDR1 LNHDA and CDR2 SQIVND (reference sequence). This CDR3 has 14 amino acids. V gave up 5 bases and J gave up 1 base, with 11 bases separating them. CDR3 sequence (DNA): TGTGCCAGTAGTCATGGTGGCAGCCAAGAGACCCAGTACTTC. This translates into CASSHGGSQETQYF.

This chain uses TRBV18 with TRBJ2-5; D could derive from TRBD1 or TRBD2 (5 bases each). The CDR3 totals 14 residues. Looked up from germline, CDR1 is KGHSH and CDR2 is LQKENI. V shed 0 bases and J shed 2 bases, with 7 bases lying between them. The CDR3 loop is CASSPPGEQETQYF. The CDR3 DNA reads TGTGCCAGCTCACCACCGGGGGAACAAGAGACCCAGTACTTC.

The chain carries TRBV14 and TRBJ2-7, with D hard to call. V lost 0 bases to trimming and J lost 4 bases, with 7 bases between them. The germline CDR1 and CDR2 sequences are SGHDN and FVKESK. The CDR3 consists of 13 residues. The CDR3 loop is CASSQERTYEQYF. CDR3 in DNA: TGTGCCAGCAGCCAAGAACGGACGTACGAGCAGTACTTC.

The CDR3, as DNA: TGTGCCAGCAGCTTAGAAACGGCGGGAGGTAGGGATGAGCAGTTCTTC. This sequence encodes CASSLETAGGRDEQFF. V usage is TRBV11-2 and J usage is TRBJ2-1; 8 bases align to TRBD2. This CDR3 contains 16 residues. From germline, CDR1 is SGHAT and CDR2 FQNNGV. Losses at the gene ends were 0 bases for V and 8 bases for J; bases not matched to a gene: 9.

The CDR3 reads CATSRGPSYGYTF. CDR3 bases: TGTGCCACCAGCAGAGGACCGTCCTATGGCTACACCTTC. The chain has TRBV15 and TRBJ1-2; D ambiguous. V lost 1 base, J lost 4 bases, and 7 bases lay in between. CDR1 and CDR2 from the germline V gene are LNHNV and YYDKDF (reference sequence). The CDR3 covers 13 residues.

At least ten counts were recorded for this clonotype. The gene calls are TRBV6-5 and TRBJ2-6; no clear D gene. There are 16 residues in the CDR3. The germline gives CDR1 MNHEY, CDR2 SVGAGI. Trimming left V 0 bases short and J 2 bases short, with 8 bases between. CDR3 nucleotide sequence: TGTGCCAGCAGTTACTCTGGGGTGGCTGGGGCCAACGTCCTGACTTTC. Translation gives CASSYSGVAGANVLTF.

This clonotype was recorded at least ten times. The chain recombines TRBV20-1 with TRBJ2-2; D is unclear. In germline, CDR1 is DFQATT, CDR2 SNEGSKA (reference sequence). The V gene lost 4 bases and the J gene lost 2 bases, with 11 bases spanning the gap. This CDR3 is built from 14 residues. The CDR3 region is CSAKQLENTGELFF. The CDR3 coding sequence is TGCAGTGCTAAACAACTGGAAAACACCGGGGAGCTGTTTTTT.

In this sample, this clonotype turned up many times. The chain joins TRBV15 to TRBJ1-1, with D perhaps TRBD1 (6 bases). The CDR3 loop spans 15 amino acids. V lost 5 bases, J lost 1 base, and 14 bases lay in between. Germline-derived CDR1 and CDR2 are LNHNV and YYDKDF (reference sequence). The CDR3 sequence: CATSLSRGPNTEAFF. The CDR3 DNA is TGTGCCACCAGCCTATCCAGGGGCCCGAACACTGAAGCTTTCTTT.

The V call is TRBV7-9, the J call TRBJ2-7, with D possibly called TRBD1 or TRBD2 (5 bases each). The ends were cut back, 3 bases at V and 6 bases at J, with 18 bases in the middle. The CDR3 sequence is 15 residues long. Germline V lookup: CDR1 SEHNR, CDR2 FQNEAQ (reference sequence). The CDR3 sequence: CASSFLKGPLTEQYF. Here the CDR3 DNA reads TGTGCCAGCAGCTTCTTGAAGGGACCCCTCACCGAGCAGTACTTC.

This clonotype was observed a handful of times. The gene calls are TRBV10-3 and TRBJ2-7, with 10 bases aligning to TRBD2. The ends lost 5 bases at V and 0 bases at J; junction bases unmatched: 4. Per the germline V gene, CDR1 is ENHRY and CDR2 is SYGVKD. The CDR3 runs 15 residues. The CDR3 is CAISPLAGRSYEQYF. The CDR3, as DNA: TGTGCCATCAGTCCACTAGCGGGGCGCTCCTACGAGCAGTACTTC.

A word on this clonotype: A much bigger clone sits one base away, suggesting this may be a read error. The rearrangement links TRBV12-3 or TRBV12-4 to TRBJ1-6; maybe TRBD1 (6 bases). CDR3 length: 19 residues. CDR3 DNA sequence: TGTGCCAGCAGCCCCTATGCAAGTCAGGGGAGGTCCTATCATTCACCCCTCCACTTT. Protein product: CASSPYASQGRSYHSPLHF.

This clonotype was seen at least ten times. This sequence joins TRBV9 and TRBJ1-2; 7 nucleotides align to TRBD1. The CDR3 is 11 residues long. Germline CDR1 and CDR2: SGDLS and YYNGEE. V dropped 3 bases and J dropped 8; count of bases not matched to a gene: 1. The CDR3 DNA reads TGTGCCAGCAGCGAGGGGGCGGGCTACACCTTC. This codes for CASSEGAGYTF. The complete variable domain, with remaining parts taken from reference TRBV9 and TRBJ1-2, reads DSGVTQTPKHLITATGQRVTLRCSPRSGDLSVYWYQQSLDQGLQFLIQYYNGEERAKGNILERFSAQQFPDLHSELNLSSLELGDSALYFCASSEGAGYTFGSGTRLTVV.

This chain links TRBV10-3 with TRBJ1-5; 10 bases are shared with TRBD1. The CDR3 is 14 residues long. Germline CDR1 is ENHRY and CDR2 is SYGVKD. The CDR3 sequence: CDSRSGTGVEPQHF. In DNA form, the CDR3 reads TGTGACAGCAGGTCCGGGACAGGGGTCGAGCCCCAGCATTTT.

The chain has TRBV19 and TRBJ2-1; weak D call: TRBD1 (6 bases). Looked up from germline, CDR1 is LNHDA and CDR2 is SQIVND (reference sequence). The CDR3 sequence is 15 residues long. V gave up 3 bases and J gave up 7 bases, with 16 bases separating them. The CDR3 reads CASSISTGTQNEQFF. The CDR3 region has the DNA TGTGCCAGTAGTATCTCAACCGGGACACAGAATGAGCAGTTCTTC. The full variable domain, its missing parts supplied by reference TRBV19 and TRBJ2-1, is DGGITQSPKYLFRKEGQNVTLSCEQNLNHDAMYWYRQDPGQGLRLIYYSQIVNDFQKGDIAEGYSVSREKKESFPLTVTSAQKNPTAFYLCASSISTGTQNEQFFGPGTRLTVL.

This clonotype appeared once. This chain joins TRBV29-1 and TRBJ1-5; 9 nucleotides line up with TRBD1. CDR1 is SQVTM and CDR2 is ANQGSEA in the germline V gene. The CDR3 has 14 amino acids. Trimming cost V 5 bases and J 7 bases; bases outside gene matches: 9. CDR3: CSVSGDRVGQPQHF. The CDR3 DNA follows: TGCAGCGTTAGCGGGGACAGGGTGGGGCAGCCCCAGCATTTT.

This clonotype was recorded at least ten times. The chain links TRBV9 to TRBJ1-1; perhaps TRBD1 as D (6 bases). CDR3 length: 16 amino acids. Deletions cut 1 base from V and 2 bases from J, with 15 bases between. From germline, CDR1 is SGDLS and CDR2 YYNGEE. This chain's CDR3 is CASSVRGPTGNTEAFF. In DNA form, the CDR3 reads TGTGCCAGCAGCGTAAGGGGTCCGACAGGAAACACTGAAGCTTTCTTT.

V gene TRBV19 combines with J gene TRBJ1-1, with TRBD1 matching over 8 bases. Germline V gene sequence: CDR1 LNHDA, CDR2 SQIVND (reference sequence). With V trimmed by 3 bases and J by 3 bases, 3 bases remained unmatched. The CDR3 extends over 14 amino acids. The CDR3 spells CASSIRTGYTEAFF. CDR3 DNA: TGTGCCAGTAGTATCCGGACAGGGTACACTGAAGCTTTCTTT.

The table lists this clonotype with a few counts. The CDR3 DNA sequence: TGTGCCACCAGCAGTAAAGGGGCAACTGGGGCCAACGTCCTGACTTTC. Protein: CATSSKGATGANVLTF. The rearrangement uses TRBV15 and TRBJ2-6, with D tentatively TRBD1 (5 bases). The CDR3 runs 16 residues. The germline V gene has CDR1 LNHNV and CDR2 YYDKDF (reference sequence). V was trimmed by 3 bases and J by 2 bases, leaving 11 bases between them.

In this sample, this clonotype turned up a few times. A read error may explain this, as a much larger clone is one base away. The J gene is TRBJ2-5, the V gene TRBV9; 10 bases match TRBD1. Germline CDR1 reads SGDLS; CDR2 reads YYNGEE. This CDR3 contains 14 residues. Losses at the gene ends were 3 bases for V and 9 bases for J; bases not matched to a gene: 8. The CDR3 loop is CASSGDRGWEAQYF. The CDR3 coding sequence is TGTGCCAGCAGCGGGGACAGGGGCTGGGAGGCCCAGTACTTC.

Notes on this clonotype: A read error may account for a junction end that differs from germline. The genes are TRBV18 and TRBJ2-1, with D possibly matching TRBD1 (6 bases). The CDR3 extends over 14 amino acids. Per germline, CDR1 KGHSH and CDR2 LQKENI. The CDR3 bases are TGTGCCAGCTCACCAGGGACATCCAGCCATGAGCAGTCCTTC. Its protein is CASSPGTSSHEQSF.

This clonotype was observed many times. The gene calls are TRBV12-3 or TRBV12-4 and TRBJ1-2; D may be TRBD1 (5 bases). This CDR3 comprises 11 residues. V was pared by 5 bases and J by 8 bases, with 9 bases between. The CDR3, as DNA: TGTGCCAGCAGTGTGGGACTCGGCTACACCTTC. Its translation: CASSVGLGYTF.

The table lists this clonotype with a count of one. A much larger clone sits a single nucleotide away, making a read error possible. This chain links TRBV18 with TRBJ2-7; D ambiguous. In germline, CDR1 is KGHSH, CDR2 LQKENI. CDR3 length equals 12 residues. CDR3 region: CASSRGPPERYF. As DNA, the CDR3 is TGTGCCAGCTCTCGAGGACCCCCCGAGCGGTACTTC.

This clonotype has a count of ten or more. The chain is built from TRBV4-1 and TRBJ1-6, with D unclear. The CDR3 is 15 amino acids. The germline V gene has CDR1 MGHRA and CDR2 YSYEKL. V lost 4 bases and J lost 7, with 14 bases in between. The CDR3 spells CASSRTQADNSPLHF. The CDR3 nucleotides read TGCGCCAGCAGCCGGACCCAGGCCGACAATTCACCCCTCCACTTT.